A single sample is the source of the 9 T cell receptor beta chains below, sequenced in a study of blood T cell repertoires in COVID-19 (dated by TCRdb to 2019 to 2021). Receptor libraries were prepared by the immunoSEQ multiplex PCR assay. What TCRdb holds here is the immuneACCESS table cut down to in-frame rearrangements. Part of the clones is not present; checked against another copy, under half of the missing clones reflect an unresolved V gene, and the others are unexplained. For this sample there are 100,000 to 150,000 clones; approximately 90% appear just once. The ten largest clones capture approximately 8.1% of the sample. The sample was peripheral blood. All receptors derive from a man aged 45 to 65 with acute or convalescent COVID-19.

The chain joins TRBV7-9 to TRBJ2-5; D perhaps matches TRBD2 (6 bases). Germline V gene lookup returns CDR1 SEHNR and CDR2 FQNEAQ (reference sequence). Between the trimmed V and J ends, which lost 0 bases and 5 bases, there was a span of 10 bases. This CDR3 region has 14 residues. CDR3 DNA sequence: TGTGCCAGCAGCTTAGCGCCAGGGAGGGAGACCCAGTACTTC. It encodes CASSLAPGRETQYF.

The rearrangement uses TRBV5-4 and TRBJ1-3; 7 bases match TRBD1. Germline CDR1 is SGHNT and CDR2 is YYREEE (reference sequence). V shed 5 bases, J shed 0 bases, and the junction held 5 bases outside the gene matches. The CDR3 has 15 residues. CDR3 sequence reads: CASSPGGYSGNTIYF. Written as DNA, the CDR3 is TGTGCCAGCAGTCCAGGGGGGTACTCTGGAAACACCATATATTTT.

The rearrangement links TRBV5-8 to TRBJ2-3; weak D call: TRBD2 (6 bases). The V and J ends lost 0 bases and 0 bases respectively, with 11 bases between them. Germline V gives CDR1 SGHTS, CDR2 YDEGEE. The CDR3 is made up of 16 amino acids. CDR3 loop: CASSLEVGLSTDTQYF. The CDR3 DNA reads TGTGCCAGCAGCTTGGAAGTGGGACTCAGCACAGATACGCAGTATTTT.

V gene TRBV5-8 combines with J gene TRBJ1-6; D may be TRBD1 (5 bases). Trimming pared 2 bases from V and 7 bases from J, leaving 10 bases between. Per the germline V gene, CDR1 is SGHTS and CDR2 is YDEGEE. The CDR3 is made up of 14 amino acids. In DNA form, the CDR3 reads TGTGCCAGCAGCTTCAGGGAAGGGAATTCACCCCTCCACTTT. It encodes CASSFREGNSPLHF.

A single count supports this clone. The junction departs from the called germline gene at one end, perhaps through a read error. The genes are TRBV19 and TRBJ1-5, with TRBD1 matching over 9 bases. Germline assignment: CDR1 LNHDA and CDR2 SQIVND (reference sequence). The CDR3 runs 18 residues. CDR3 sequence (DNA): TGTGCCAGTAGAATAGATGGGACAGGGTTATATAGCAATCAGCCCCAGCATTTT. This gives the protein CASRIDGTGLYSNQPQHF. Full variable domain (remainder filled in from reference TRBV19 and TRBJ1-5): DGGITQSPKYLFRKEGQNVTLSCEQNLNHDAMYWYRQDPGQGLRLIYYSQIVNDFQKGDIAEGYSVSREKKESFPLTVTSAQKNPTAFYLCASRIDGTGLYSNQPQHFGDGTRLSIL.

The rearrangement joins TRBV3-1 (or the pseudogene TRBV3-2) to TRBJ2-7; tentative D call: TRBD2 (6 bases). This CDR3 is built from 15 residues. Germline CDR1 is LGHDT and CDR2 is YNNKEL (reference sequence). V was pared by 2 bases and J by 3 bases, with 14 bases between. CDR3 in amino acids: CASSQRGGTLYEQYF. In nucleotides, the CDR3 is TGTGCCAGCAGCCAAAGAGGCGGGACTCTCTACGAGCAGTACTTC.

This chain connects TRBV5-4 to TRBJ2-7; 7 positions agree with TRBD2. CDR1 is SGHNT, CDR2 YYREEE, per germline (reference sequence). Trimming took 0 bases from V and 0 from J; bases not matched to a gene: 3. The CDR3 length is 15 residues. CDR3: CASSLDPGGSYEQYF. The CDR3 coding sequence is TGTGCCAGCAGCTTGGACCCGGGAGGCTCCTACGAGCAGTACTTC.

The chain is built from TRBV7-9 and TRBJ2-5, with 8 bases that match TRBD1. Germline loops: CDR1 SEHNR, CDR2 FQNEAQ (reference sequence). The junction had 11 bases not matched to a gene; V was cut back by 4 bases and J by 4 bases. The CDR3 extends over 16 amino acids. The CDR3 sequence is CASSSLGQGVGETQYF. The CDR3 region has the DNA TGTGCCAGCAGCTCCCTAGGACAGGGCGTTGGAGAGACCCAGTACTTC. Using reference TRBV7-9 and TRBJ2-5 for the parts outside the CDR3, the full variable domain is DTGVSQNPRHKITKRGQNVTFRCDPISEHNRLYWYRQTLGQGPEFLTYFQNEAQLEKSRLLSDRFSAERPKGSFSTLEIQRTEQGDSAMYLCASSSLGQGVGETQYFGPGTRLLVL.

This clone was detected once. J is TRBJ1-6 and V is TRBV11-2; TRBD1 is a possible D gene (5 bases). Germline CDR1 SGHAT, CDR2 FQNNGV. This CDR3 has 19 residues. Trimming pared 3 bases from V and 7 bases from J, leaving 25 bases between. CDR3 in amino acids: CASSLLGHLGTGPNSPLHF. In nucleotides, the CDR3 is TGTGCCAGCAGCTTGCTCGGGCATCTCGGAACAGGTCCGAATTCACCCCTCCACTTT.